These 16 T cell receptor beta chains were all obtained from the same sample, sequenced in a study of blood T cell repertoires in COVID-19. This table comes from immunoSEQ multiplex PCR, and its TCRdb copy is limited to in-frame clones, with some not included. The sample records under 200,000 clones, around nine tenths being singletons. Sequenced material: PBMCs or T cells enriched from blood (not recorded which). The receptors come from a woman under 30 who had recovered from COVID-19.

The chain's CDR3 is CASRPPGSGNTIYF. In DNA, the CDR3 is TGTGCCAGCAGGCCTCCCGGCTCTGGAAACACCATATATTTT. This chain uses TRBV27 with TRBJ1-3, with D hard to call. V was pared by 6 bases and J by 0 bases, with 9 bases between. Per germline, CDR1 MNHEY and CDR2 SMNVEV (reference sequence). CDR3 length: 14 residues.

This chain connects TRBV7-9 to TRBJ1-4; 9 positions agree with TRBD1. Trimming at V came to 4 bases and at J to 8 bases, leaving 8 bases not matched to a gene. The CDR3 has 15 amino acids. Germline V gene data show CDR1 as SEHNR and CDR2 as FQNEAQ (reference sequence). The CDR3 region is CASSSTGTGKEKLFF. The CDR3 region has the DNA TGTGCCAGCAGCTCTACCGGGACAGGGAAAGAAAAACTGTTTTTT.

The rearrangement uses TRBV7-8 and TRBJ1-4, with D tentatively TRBD1 (6 bases). The CDR3 has 12 amino acids. Trimming removed 5 bases from V and 8 bases from J, with 9 bases in between. Per germline, CDR1 SGHVS and CDR2 FQNEAQ. The CDR3 region is CASSLDSEKLFF. Here the CDR3 DNA reads TGTGCCAGCAGCCTGGACAGCGAAAAACTGTTTTTT.

This clone occurred a few times. V gene TRBV6-4 combines with J gene TRBJ2-3; 8 nucleotides match TRBD2. The germline V gene encodes CDR1 MRHNA and CDR2 SNTAGT. CDR3 length: 15 residues. V trimming: 4 bases; J trimming: 3 bases; junction bases outside the gene matches: 6. This CDR3 reads CASSASGSGTDTQYF. The CDR3 DNA reads TGTGCCAGCAGTGCCAGCGGGAGTGGGACAGATACGCAGTATTTT.

Only one count was recorded for this clone. This chain uses TRBV7-8 with TRBJ2-7, with 7 bases that match TRBD2. CDR3 length equals 12 residues. Germline values: CDR1 SGHVS, CDR2 FQNEAQ. V lost 3 bases to trimming and J lost 6 bases; unmatched junction nucleotides: 2. CDR3 nucleotide sequence: TGTGCCAGCAGCTTGAGGACTAGCGAGCAGTACTTC. Amino acid sequence: CASSLRTSEQYF.

The chain couples TRBV7-8 to TRBJ2-3; TRBD2 matches at 9 bases. CDR1 and CDR2 from the germline V gene are SGHVS and FQNEAQ. The CDR3 extends over 14 amino acids. The J segment lost 4 bases and the V segment lost 4 bases, leaving 3 bases of the junction unmatched. CDR3: CASSSGTSSDTQYF. In nucleotides, the CDR3 is TGTGCCAGCAGCTCCGGGACTAGCTCAGATACGCAGTATTTT.

This clone showed up just once. This rearrangement joins TRBV28 to TRBJ2-7, with unresolved D. CDR1 MDHEN and CDR2 SYDVKM come from the germline V gene. The CDR3 is made up of 12 amino acids. V was trimmed by 5 bases and J by 6 bases, leaving 11 bases between them. The CDR3 loop is CASSITTLEQYF. CDR3 DNA: TGTGCCAGCAGTATCACAACCCTCGAGCAGTACTTC.

V is TRBV5-8 and J is TRBJ1-2; D might be TRBD1 (6 bases). The V and J ends lost 2 bases and 4 bases respectively, with 12 bases between them. The V gene's germline CDR1 is SGHTS and CDR2 YDEGEE. CDR3 length equals 14 residues. CDR3 nucleotides: TGTGCCAGCAGCTTTTCAGGGGTATCCTATGGCTACACCTTC. Protein: CASSFSGVSYGYTF.

J is TRBJ2-2 and V is TRBV3-1 (or the pseudogene TRBV3-2), with D perhaps matching TRBD2 (6 bases). V dropped 0 bases and J dropped 3 bases, with 8 bases sitting between them. Germline lookup yields CDR1 LGHDT and CDR2 YNNKEL (reference sequence). The CDR3 has 15 amino acids. This CDR3 is CASSQEGGYTGELFF. CDR3 DNA: TGTGCCAGCAGCCAAGAGGGGGGATACACCGGGGAGCTGTTTTTT.

As DNA, the CDR3 is TGTGCCAGCAGCCAATCGCCGGGACTAGCGGTGGAGCAGTACTTC. It yields the protein CASSQSPGLAVEQYF. This chain links TRBV3-1 (or the pseudogene TRBV3-2) with TRBJ2-7; 11 nucleotides align to TRBD2. Germline V lookup: CDR1 LGHDT, CDR2 YNNKEL (reference sequence). This CDR3 contains 15 residues. J lost 7 bases, V lost 2 bases, and 7 bases had no gene match.

The sample holds one count of this clone. V usage is TRBV29-1 and J usage is TRBJ1-2; a weak D match, TRBD1 (5 bases). This CDR3 spans 12 amino acids. Per germline, CDR1 SQVTM and CDR2 ANQGSEA. V gave up 4 bases and J gave up 4 bases, with 10 bases separating them. The CDR3 spells CSVAGGSYGYTF. The CDR3 DNA is TGCAGCGTTGCGGGGGGAAGCTATGGCTACACCTTC.

This clone was seen just once. The chain combines TRBV7-6 with TRBJ2-4; D possibly corresponds to TRBD2 (5 bases). The ends were cut back, 2 bases at V and 8 bases at J, with 10 bases in the middle. The CDR3 contains 13 residues. Germline loops: CDR1 SGHVS, CDR2 FNYEAQ. The CDR3 spells CASSLSQRDIQYF. CDR3 nucleotides: TGTGCCAGCAGCTTATCCCAGAGGGACATTCAGTACTTC.

This clone was detected only once. V is TRBV28 and J is TRBJ2-1; D is perhaps TRBD2 (6 bases). The CDR3 is made up of 13 amino acids. Germline values: CDR1 MDHEN, CDR2 SYDVKM. V shed 3 bases and J shed 6 bases, with 9 bases lying between them. In nucleotides, the CDR3 is TGTGCCAGCAGTTTCCTGGGGGGCAATGAGCAGTTCTTC. It yields the protein CASSFLGGNEQFF.

This clone was seen once. The chain carries TRBV29-1 and TRBJ2-7, with 7 nucleotides matching TRBD2. Germline CDR1 SQVTM, CDR2 ANQGSEA. The CDR3 has 13 residues. V trimming: 4 bases; J trimming: 8 bases; junction bases outside the gene matches: 11. The DNA of the CDR3 is TGCAGCGTTGTGCAGACTAGCAGGGCTAAGCAGTACTTC. Encoded protein: CSVVQTSRAKQYF.

This clone was detected only once. Different DNA sequences within this sample yield the same CDR3. The chain couples TRBV7-9 to TRBJ2-1; 10 positions match TRBD2. This CDR3 has 17 amino acids. Looked up from germline, CDR1 is SEHNR and CDR2 is FQNEAQ (reference sequence). The V segment lost 4 bases and the J segment 4 bases; nucleotides outside the gene matches: 10. Here the CDR3 DNA reads TGTGCCAGCAGCTCAGGGGGGCTAGCGGGAGTATACAATGAGCAGTTCTTC. Amino acids: CASSSGGLAGVYNEQFF.

The chain is built from TRBV28 and TRBJ2-5; maybe TRBD1 (5 bases). Germline CDR1 and CDR2: MDHEN and SYDVKM. Between the trimmed V and J ends, which lost 3 bases and 2 bases, there was a span of 13 bases. CDR3 length: 15 residues. This CDR3 reads CASSFWGLSQETQYF. The CDR3 nucleotides read TGTGCCAGCAGTTTCTGGGGCCTCTCACAAGAGACCCAGTACTTC.